This TCR beta chain came from a study of OX40 agonist ivuxolimab in advanced cancers. As for the study in general: While on treatment, patients had intravenous ivuxolimab at 0.01 to 10 mg/kg every 2 weeks. Prior therapy, whether anti-PD-1, anti-PD-L1 or anti-CTLA-4, was allowed, and 35% to 40% had some.

About this clone itself: What it recognizes is unknown.

CDR3 length equals 12 residues. Deletions cut 6 bases from V and 7 bases from J, with 10 bases between. Germline CDR1 LGHNT, CDR2 FRNRAP. TCRdb's table, derived via immunoSEQ multiplex PCR, lists solely in-frame clones and lacks some. The table lists approximately 40,000 clones, 82% of them singletons. Study findings and constraints: Doses of 0.1 to 3.0 mg/kg were accompanied by clonal expansion of CD4+ and CD8+ blood T cells by week 6. Some nonresponders also had low normalized T-cell clonal expansion.

The V call is TRBV12-5, the J call TRBJ2-1; D unclear. Sequencing was performed on CD4+ or CD8+ T cells sorted from blood, taken in a trial of the OX40 agonist ivuxolimab. The sequence came from an adult with an advanced solid tumor such as melanoma, head and neck, liver or kidney cancer. CDR3 loop: CASGVWVNEQFF. For the CDR3, the DNA is TGTGCTAGTGGGGTTTGGGTAAATGAGCAGTTCTTC.